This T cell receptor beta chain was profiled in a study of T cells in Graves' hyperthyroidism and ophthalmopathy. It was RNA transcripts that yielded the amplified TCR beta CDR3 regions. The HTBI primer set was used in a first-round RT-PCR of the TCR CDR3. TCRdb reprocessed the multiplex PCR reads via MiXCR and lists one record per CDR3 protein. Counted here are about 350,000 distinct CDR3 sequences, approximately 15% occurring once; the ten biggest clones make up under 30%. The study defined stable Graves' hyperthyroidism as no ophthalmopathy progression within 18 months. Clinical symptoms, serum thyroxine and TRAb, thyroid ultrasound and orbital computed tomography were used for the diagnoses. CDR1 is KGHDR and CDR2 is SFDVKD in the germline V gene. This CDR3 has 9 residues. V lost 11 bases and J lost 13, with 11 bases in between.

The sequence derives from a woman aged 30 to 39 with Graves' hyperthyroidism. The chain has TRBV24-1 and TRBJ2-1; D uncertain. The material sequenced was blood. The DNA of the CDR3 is TGTGCCAGCCCAATCCGACAGTTCTTC. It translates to CASPIRQFF.